This entry concerns a single T cell receptor (beta chain). Its matching antigen is unknown. The CDR3 contains 16 residues. Trimming cost V 6 bases and J 3 bases, with 20 bases left between them. Germline assignment: CDR1 MNHEY and CDR2 SVGAGI. These data belong to a study of breast tumors, draining lymph nodes, adjacent tissues. Points from the study as a whole: Most tumor T cells seemingly derive from lymph node, then expand in tumor. Compared with lymph nodes, tumors were less diverse; compared with nontumor tissue, more.

Axillary draining lymph nodes of breast cancer patients supplied the node samples. TCRdb re-called the multiplex PCR reads with MiXCR, one entry per CDR3 protein. The sample contains some 100,000 distinct CDR3 sequences, 21% of which appear only once. The source is a female donor with breast cancer. Some clones in this sample may be carry-over from other donors' samples. V and J are TRBV6-5 and TRBJ1-1; D is unresolved. Material: axillary lymph node tissue. Here the CDR3 DNA reads TGTGCCAGCAGGCCATGGACCGACCTGAGGGACACTGAAGCTTTCTTT. This encodes CASRPWTDLRDTEAFF.